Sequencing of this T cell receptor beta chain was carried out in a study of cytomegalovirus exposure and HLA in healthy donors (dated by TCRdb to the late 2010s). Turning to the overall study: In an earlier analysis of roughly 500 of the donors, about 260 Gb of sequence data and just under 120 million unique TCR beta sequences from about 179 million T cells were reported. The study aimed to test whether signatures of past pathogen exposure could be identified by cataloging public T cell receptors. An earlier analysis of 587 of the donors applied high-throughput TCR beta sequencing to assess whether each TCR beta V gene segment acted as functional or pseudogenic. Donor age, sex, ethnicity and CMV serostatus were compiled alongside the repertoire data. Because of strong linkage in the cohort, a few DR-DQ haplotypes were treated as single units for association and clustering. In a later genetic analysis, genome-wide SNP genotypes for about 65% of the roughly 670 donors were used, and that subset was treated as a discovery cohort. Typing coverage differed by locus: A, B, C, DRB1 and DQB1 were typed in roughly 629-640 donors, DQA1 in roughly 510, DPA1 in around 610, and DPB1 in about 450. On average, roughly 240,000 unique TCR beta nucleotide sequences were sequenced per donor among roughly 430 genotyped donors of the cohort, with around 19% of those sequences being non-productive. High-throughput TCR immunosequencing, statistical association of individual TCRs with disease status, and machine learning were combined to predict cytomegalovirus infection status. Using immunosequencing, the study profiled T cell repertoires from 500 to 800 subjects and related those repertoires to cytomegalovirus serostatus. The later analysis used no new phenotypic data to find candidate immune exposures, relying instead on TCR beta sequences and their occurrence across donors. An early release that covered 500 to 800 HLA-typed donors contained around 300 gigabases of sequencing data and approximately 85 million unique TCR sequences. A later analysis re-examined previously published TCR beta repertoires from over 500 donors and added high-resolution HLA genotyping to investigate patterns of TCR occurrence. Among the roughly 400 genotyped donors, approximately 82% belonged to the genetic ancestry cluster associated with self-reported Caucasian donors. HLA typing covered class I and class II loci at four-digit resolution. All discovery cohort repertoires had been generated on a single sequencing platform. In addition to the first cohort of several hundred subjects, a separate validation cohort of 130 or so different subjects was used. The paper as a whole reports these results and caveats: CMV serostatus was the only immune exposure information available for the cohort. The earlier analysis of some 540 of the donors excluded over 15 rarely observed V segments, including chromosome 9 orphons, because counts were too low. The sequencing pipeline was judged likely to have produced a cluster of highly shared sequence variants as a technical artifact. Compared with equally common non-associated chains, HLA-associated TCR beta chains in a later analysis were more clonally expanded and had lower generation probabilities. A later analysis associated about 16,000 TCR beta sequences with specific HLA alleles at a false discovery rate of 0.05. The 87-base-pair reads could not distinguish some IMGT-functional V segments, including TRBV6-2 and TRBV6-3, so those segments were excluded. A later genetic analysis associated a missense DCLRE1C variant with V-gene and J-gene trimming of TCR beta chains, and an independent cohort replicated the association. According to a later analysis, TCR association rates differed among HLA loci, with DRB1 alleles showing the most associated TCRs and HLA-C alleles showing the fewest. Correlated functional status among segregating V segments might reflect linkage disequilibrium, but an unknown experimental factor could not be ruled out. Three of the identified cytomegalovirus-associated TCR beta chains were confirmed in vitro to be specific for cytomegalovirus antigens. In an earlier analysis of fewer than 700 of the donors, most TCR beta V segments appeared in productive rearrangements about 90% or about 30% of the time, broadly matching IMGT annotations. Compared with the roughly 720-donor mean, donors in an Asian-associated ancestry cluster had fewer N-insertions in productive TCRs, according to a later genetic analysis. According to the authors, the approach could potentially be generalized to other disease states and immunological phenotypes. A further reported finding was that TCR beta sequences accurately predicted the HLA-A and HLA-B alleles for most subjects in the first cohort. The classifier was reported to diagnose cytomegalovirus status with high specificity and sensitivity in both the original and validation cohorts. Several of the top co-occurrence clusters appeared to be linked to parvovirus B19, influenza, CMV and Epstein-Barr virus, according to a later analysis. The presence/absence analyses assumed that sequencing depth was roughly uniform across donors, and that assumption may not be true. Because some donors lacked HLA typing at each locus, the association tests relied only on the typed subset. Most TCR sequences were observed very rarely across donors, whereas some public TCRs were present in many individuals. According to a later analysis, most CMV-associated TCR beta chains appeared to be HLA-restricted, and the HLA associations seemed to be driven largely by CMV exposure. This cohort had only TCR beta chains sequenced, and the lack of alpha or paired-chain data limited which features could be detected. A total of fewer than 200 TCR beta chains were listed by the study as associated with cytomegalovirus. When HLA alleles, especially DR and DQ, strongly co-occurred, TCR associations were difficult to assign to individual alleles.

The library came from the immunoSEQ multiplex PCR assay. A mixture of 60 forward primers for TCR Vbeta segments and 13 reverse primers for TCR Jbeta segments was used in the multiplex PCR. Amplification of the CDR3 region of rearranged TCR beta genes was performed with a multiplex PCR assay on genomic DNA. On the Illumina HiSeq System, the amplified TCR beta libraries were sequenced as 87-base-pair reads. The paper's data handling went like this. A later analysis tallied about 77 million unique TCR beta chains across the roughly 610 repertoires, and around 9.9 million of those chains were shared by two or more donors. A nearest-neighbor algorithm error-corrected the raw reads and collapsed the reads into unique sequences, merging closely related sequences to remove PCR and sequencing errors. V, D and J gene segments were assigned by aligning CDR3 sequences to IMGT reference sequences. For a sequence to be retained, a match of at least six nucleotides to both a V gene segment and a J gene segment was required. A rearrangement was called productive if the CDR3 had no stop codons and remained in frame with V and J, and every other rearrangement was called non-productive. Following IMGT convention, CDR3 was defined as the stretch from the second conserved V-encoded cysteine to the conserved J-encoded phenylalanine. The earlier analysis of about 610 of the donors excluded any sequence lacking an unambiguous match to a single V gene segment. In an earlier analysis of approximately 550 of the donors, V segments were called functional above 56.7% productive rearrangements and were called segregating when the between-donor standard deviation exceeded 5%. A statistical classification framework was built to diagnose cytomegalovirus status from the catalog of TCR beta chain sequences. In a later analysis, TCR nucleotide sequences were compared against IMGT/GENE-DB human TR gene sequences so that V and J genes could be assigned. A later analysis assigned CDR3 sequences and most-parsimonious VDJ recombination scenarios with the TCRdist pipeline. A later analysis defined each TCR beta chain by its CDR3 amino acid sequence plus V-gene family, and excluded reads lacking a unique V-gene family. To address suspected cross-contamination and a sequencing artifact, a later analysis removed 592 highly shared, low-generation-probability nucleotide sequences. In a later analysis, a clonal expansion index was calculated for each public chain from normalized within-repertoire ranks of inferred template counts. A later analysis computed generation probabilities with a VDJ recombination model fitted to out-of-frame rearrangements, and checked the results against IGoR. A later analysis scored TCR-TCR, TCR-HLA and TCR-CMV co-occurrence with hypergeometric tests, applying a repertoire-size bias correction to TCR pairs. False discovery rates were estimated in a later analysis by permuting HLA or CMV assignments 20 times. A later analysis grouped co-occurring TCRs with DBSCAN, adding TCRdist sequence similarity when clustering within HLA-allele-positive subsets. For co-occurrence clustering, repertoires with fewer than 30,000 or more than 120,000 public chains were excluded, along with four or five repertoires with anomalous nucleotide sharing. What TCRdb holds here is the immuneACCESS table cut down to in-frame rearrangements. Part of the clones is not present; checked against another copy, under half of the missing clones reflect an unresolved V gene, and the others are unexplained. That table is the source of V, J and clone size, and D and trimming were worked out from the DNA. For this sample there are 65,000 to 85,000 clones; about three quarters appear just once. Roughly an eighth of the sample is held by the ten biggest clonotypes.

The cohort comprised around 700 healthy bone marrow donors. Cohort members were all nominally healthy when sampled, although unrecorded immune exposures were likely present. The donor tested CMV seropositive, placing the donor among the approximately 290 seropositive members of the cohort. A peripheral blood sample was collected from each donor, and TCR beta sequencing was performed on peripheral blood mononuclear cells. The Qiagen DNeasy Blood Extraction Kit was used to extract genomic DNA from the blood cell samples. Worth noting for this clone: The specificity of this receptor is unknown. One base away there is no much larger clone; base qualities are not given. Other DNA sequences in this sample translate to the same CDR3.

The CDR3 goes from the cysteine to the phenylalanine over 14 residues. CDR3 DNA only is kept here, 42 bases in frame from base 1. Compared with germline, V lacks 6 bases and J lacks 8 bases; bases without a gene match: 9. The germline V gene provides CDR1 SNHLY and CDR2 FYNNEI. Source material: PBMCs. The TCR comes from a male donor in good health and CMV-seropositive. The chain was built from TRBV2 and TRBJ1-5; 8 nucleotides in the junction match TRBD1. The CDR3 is CASSSGQGREPQHF. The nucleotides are TGTGCCAGCAGCTCCGGACAGGGTAGGGAGCCCCAGCATTTT.